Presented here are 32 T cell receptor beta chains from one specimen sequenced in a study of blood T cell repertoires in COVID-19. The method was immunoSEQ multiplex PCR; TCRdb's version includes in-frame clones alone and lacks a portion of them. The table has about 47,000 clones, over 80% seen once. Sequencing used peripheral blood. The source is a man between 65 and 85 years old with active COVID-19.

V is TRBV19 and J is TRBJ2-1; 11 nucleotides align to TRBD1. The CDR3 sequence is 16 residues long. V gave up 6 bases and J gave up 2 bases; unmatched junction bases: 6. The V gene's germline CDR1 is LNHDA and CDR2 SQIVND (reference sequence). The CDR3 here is CASSRPGQGAYNEQFF. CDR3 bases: TGTGCCAGTAGCCGGCCGGGACAGGGGGCCTACAATGAGCAGTTCTTC.

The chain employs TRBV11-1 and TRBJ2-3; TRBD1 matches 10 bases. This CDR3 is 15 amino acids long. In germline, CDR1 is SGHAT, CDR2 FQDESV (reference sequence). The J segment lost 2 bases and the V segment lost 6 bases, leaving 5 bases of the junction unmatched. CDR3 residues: CASSWDRGNTDTQYF. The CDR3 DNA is TGTGCCAGCAGTTGGGACAGGGGAAACACAGATACGCAGTATTTT.

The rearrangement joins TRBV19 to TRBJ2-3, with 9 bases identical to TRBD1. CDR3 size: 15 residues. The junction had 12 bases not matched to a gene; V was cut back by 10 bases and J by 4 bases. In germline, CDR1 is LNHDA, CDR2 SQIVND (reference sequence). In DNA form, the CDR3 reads TGTGCCACTTCCCCTGTGGGGACAGGGCCAGATACGCAGTATTTT. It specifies CATSPVGTGPDTQYF.

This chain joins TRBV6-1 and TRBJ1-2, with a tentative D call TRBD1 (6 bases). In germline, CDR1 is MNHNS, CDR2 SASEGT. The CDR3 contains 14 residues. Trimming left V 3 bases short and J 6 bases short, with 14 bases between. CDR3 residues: CASSEGGPSNGYTF. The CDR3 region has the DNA TGTGCCAGCAGTGAGGGGGGGCCCTCGAATGGCTACACCTTC.

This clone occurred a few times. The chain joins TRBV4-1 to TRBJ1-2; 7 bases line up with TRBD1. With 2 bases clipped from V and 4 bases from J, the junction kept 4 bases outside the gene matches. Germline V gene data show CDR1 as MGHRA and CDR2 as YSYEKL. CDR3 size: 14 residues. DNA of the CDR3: TGCGCCAGCAGCCAAATACAGGGGACCTATGGCTACACCTTC. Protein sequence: CASSQIQGTYGYTF.

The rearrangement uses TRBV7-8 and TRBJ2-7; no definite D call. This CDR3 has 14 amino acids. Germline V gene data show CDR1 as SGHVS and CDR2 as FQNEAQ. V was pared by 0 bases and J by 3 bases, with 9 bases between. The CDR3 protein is CASSLATVNYEQYF. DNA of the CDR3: TGTGCCAGCAGCTTAGCAACAGTGAACTACGAGCAGTACTTC.

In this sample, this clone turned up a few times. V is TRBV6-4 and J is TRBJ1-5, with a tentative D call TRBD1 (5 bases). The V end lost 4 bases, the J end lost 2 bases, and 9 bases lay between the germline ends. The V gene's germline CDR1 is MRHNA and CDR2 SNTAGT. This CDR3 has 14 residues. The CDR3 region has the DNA TGTGCCAGCAGTGCGACGGGGGGCAATCAGCCCCAGCATTTT. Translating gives CASSATGGNQPQHF.

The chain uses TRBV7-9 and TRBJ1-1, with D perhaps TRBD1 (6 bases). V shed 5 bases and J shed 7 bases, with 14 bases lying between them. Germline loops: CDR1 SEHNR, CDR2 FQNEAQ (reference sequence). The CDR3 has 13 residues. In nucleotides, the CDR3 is TGTGCCAGCAGCGGCAGCCAGGACAGTGAAGCTTTCTTT. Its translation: CASSGSQDSEAFF.

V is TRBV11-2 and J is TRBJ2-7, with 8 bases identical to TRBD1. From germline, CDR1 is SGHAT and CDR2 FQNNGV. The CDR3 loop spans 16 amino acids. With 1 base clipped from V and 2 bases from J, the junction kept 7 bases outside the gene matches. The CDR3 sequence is CASSLGAGGATYEQYF. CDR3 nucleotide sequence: TGTGCCAGCAGCTTAGGGGCAGGGGGCGCGACCTACGAGCAGTACTTC.

The CDR3 loop reads CASAGQIHEQFF. The CDR3 DNA follows: TGTGCCAGCGCGGGACAGATCCATGAGCAGTTCTTC. The V gene is TRBV9, the J gene TRBJ2-1; tentative D call: TRBD1 (7 bases). Germline V CDR1 and CDR2: SGDLS, YYNGEE. Trimming removed 7 bases from V and 8 bases from J, with 13 bases in between. This CDR3 region has 12 residues.

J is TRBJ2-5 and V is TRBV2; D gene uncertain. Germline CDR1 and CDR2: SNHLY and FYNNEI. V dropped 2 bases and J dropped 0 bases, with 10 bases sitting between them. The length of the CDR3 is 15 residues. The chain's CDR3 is CASSEQVPYQETQYF. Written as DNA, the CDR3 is TGTGCCAGCAGTGAACAGGTTCCGTACCAAGAGACCCAGTACTTC. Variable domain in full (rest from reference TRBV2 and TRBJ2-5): EPEVTQTPSHQVTQMGQEVILRCVPISNHLYFYWYRQILGQKVEFLVSFYNNEISEKSEIFDDQFSVERPDGSNFTLKIRSTKLEDSAMYFCASSEQVPYQETQYFGPGTRLLVL.

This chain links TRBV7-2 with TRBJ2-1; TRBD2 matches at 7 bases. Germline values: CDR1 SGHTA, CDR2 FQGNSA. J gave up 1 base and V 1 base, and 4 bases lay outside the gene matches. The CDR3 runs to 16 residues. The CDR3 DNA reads TGTGCCAGCAGCTTAGGCGGGGGTAATTCCTACAATGAGCAGTTCTTC. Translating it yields CASSLGGGNSYNEQFF.

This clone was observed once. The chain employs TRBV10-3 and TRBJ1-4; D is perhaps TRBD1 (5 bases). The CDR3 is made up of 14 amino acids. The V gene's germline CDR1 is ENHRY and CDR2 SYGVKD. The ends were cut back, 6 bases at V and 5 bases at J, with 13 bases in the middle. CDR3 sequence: CAISQQELNEKLFF. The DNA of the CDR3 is TGTGCCATCAGCCAACAGGAGCTCAATGAAAAACTGTTTTTT.

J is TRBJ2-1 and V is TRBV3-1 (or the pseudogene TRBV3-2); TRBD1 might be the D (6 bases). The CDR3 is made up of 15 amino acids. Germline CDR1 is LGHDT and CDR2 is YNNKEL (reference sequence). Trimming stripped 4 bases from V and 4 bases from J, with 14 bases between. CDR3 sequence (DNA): TGTGCCAGCAGCCGGGGTTCAGGGGCTTACAATGAGCAGTTCTTC. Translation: CASSRGSGAYNEQFF.

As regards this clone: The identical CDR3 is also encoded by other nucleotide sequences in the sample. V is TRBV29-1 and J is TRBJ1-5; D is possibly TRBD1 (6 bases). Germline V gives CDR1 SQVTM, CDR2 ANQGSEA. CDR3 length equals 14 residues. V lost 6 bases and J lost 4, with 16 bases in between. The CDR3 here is CSVASSDSNQPQHF. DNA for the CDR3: TGCAGCGTCGCATCCTCGGACAGTAATCAGCCCCAGCATTTT.

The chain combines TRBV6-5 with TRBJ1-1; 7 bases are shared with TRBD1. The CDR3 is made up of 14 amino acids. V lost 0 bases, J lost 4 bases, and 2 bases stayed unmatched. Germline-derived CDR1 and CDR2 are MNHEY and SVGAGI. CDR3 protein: CASSYSTGSTEAFF. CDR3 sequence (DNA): TGTGCCAGCAGTTACTCGACAGGGAGCACTGAAGCTTTCTTT.

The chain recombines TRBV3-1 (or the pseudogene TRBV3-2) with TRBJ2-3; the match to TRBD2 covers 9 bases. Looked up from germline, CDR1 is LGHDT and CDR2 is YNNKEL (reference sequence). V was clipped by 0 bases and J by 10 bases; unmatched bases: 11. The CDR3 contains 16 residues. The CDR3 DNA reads TGTGCCAGCAGCCAAGATAGTTCTAGCGGGGCTAGAGCGCAGTATTTT. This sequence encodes CASSQDSSSGARAQYF.

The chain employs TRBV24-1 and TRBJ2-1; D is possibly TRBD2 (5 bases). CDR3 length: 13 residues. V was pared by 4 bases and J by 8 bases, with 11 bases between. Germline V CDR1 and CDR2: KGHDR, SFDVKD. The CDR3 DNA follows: TGTGCCACCAGTGACTCATTCGGGGATGAGCAGTTCTTC. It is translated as CATSDSFGDEQFF.

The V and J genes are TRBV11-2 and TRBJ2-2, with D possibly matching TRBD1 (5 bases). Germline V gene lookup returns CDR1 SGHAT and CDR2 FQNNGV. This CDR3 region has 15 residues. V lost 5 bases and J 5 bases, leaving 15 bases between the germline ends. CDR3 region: CASSAGAAGTGELFF. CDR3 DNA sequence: TGTGCCAGCAGCGCTGGGGCGGCCGGGACCGGGGAGCTGTTTTTT.

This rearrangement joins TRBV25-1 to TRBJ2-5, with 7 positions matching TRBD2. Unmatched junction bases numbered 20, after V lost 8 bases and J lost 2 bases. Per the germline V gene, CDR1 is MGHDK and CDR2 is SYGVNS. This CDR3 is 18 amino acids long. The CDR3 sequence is CASDLIPRLVGGQETQYF. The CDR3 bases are TGTGCCAGCGACCTCATACCCCGACTAGTCGGGGGGCAAGAGACCCAGTACTTC.

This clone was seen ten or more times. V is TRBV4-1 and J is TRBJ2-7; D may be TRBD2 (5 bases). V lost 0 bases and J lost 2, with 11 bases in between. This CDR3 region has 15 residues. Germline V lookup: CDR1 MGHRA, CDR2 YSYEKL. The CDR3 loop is CASSQDPARAYEQYF. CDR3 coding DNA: TGCGCCAGCAGCCAAGATCCGGCGCGGGCCTACGAGCAGTACTTC.

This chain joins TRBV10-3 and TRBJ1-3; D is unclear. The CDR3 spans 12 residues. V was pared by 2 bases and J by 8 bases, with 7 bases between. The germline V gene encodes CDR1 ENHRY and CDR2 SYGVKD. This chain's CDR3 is CAISERGYTIYF. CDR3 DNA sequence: TGTGCCATCAGTGAGCGAGGGTACACCATATATTTT.

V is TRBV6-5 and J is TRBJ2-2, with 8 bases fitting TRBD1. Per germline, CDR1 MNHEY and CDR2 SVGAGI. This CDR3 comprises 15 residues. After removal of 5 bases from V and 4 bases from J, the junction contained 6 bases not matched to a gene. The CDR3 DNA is TGTGCCAGCAGTAGGACAGGGACAGGCACCGGGGAGCTGTTTTTT. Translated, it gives CASSRTGTGTGELFF.

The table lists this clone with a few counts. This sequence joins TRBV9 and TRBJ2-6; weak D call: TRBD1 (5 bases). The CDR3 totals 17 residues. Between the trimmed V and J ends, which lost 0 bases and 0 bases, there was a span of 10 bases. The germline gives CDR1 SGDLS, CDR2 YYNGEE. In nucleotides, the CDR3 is TGTGCCAGCAGCGTAGGAACAGGAAGCTCTGGGGCCAACGTCCTGACTTTC. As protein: CASSVGTGSSGANVLTF.

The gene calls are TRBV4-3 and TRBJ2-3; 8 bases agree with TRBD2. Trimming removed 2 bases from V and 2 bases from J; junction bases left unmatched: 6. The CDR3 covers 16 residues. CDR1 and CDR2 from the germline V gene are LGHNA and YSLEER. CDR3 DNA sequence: TGCGCCAGCAGCCAAAACCAAGCGGGGGCCACAGATACGCAGTATTTT. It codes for CASSQNQAGATDTQYF.

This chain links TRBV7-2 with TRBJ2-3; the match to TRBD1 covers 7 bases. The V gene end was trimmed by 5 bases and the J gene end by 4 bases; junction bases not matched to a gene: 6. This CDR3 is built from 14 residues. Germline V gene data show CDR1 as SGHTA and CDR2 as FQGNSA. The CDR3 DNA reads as TGTGCCAGCAGCACAATTACAGGGGCAGATACGCAGTATTTT. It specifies CASSTITGADTQYF.

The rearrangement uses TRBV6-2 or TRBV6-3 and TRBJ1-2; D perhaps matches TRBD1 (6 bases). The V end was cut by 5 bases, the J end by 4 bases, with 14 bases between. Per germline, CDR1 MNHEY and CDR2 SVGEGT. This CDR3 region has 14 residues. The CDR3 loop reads CASSPPDRVYGYTF. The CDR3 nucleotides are TGTGCCAGCAGTCCCCCGGACAGAGTCTATGGCTACACCTTC.

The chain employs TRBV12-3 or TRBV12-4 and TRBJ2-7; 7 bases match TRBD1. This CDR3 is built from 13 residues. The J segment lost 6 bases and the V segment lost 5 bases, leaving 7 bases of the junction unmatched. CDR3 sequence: CASSQGTEREQYF. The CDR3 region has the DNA TGTGCCAGCAGTCAGGGGACAGAGCGCGAGCAGTACTTC.

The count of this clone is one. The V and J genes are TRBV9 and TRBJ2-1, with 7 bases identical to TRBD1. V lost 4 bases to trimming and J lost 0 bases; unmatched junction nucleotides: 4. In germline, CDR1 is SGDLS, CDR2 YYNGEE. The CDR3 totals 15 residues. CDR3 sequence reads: CASSPTGNSYNEQFF. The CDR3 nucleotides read TGTGCCAGCAGCCCGACAGGGAACTCCTACAATGAGCAGTTCTTC.

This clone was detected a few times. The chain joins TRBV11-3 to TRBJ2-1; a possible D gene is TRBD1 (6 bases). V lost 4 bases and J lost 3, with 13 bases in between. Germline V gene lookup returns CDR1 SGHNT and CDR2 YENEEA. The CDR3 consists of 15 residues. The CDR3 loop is CASSSRDNFYNEQFF. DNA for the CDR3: TGTGCCAGCAGCTCCCGGGACAACTTCTACAATGAGCAGTTCTTC.

The chain's CDR3 is CAWSVQETTGELFF. The DNA of the CDR3 is TGTGCCTGGAGTGTACAGGAGACTACCGGGGAGCTGTTTTTT. The chain combines TRBV30 with TRBJ2-2; D is perhaps TRBD1 (5 bases). The ends were cut back, 0 bases at V and 5 bases at J, with 10 bases in the middle. The CDR3 is made up of 14 amino acids. Germline V gene lookup returns CDR1 GTSNPN and CDR2 SVGIG (reference sequence).

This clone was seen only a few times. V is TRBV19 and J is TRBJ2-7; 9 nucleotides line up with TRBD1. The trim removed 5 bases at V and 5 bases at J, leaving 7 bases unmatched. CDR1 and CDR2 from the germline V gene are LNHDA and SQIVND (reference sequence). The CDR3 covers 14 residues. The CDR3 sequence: CASSSRGTGNEQYF. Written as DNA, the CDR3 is TGTGCCAGTAGTTCGCGCGGGACAGGGAACGAGCAGTACTTC.